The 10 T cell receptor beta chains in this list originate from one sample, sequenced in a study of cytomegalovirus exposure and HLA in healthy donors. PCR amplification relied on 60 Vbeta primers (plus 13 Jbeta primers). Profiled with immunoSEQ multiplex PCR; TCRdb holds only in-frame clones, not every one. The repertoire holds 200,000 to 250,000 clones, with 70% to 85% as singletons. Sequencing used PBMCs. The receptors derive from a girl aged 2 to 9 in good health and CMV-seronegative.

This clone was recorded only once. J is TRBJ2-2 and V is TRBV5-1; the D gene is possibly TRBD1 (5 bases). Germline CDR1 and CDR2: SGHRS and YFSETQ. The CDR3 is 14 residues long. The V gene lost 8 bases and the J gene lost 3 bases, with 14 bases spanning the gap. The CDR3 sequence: CASGARADTGELFF. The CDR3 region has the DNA TGCGCCAGTGGGGCCCGGGCGGACACCGGGGAGCTGTTTTTT. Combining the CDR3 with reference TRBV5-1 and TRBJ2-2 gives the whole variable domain KAGVTQTPRYLIKTRGQQVTLSCSPISGHRSVSWYQQTPGQGLQFLFEYFSETQRNKGNFPGRFSGRQFSNSRSEMNVSTLELGDSALYLCASGARADTGELFFGEGSRLTVL.

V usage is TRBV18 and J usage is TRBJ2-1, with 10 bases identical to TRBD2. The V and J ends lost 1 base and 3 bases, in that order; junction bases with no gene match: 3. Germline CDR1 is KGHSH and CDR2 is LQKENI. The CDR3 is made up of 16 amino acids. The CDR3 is CASSPLAGGLYNEQFF. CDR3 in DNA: TGTGCCAGCTCACCACTAGCGGGGGGCCTCTACAATGAGCAGTTCTTC.

CDR3 protein: CASRDRGLGGYTF. The CDR3 nucleotides are TGTGCCAGTAGAGACAGGGGGCTCGGTGGCTACACCTTC. This chain connects TRBV19 to TRBJ1-2; TRBD1 agrees at 10 bases. CDR3 size: 13 residues. V dropped 6 bases and J dropped 7; count of bases not matched to a gene: 5. Germline V gene data show CDR1 as LNHDA and CDR2 as SQIVND (reference sequence).

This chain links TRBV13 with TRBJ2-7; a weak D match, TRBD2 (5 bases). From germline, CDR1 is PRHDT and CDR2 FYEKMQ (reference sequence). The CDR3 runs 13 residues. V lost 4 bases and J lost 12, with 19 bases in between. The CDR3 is CASSSPGGGPPYF. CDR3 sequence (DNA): TGTGCCAGCAGCTCGCCAGGTGGAGGTCCACCGTACTTC. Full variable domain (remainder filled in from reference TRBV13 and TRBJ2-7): AAGVIQSPRHLIKEKRETATLKCYPIPRHDTVYWYQQGPGQDPQFLISFYEKMQSDKGSIPDRFSAQQFSDYHSELNMSSLELGDSALYFCASSSPGGGPPYFGPGTRLTVT.

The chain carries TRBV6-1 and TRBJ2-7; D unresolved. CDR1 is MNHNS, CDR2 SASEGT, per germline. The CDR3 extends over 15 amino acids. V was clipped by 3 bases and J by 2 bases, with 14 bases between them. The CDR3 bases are TGTGCCAGCAGTGAGTCGCGGATTGAGCCCTACGAGCAGTACTTC. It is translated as CASSESRIEPYEQYF.

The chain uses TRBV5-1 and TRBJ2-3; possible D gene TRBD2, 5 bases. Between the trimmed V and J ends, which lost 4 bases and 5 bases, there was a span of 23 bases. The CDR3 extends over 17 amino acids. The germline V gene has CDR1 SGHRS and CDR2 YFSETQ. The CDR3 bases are TGCGCCAGCAGCACATCCCCACCCGGGATTTCCTTAGATACGCAGTATTTT. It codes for CASSTSPPGISLDTQYF.

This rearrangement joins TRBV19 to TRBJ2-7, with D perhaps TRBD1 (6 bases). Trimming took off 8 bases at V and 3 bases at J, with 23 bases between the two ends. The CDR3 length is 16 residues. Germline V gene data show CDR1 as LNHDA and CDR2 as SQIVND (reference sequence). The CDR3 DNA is TGTGCCAGTCCATATCCCCCCAGGGGTCTGGGCTACGAGCAGTACTTC. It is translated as CASPYPPRGLGYEQYF.

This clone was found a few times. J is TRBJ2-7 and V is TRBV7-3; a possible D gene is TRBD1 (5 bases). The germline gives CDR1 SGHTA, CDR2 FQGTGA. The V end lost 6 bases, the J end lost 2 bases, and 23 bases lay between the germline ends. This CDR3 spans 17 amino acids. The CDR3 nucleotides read TGTGCCAGCAGTTTTACAAGGGGCCATCAGGATCCCTACGAGCAGTACTTC. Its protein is CASSFTRGHQDPYEQYF.

The CDR3 loop is CASSVGDSGLYTYEQYF. CDR3 DNA sequence: TGTGCCAGCAGCGTAGGTGATAGCGGACTTTATACCTACGAGCAGTACTTC. The J gene is TRBJ2-7, the V gene TRBV9, with D possibly being TRBD2 (6 bases). CDR1 and CDR2 (germline): SGDLS, YYNGEE. This CDR3 is 17 amino acids long. The ends were cut back, 0 bases at V and 2 bases at J, with 18 bases in the middle.

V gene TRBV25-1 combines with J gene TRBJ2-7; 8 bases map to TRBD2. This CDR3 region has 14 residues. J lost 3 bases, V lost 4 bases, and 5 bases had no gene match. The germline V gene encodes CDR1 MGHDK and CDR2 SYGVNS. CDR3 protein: CASSGPGLVYEQYF. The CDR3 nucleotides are TGTGCCAGCAGTGGCCCGGGACTAGTCTACGAGCAGTACTTC.